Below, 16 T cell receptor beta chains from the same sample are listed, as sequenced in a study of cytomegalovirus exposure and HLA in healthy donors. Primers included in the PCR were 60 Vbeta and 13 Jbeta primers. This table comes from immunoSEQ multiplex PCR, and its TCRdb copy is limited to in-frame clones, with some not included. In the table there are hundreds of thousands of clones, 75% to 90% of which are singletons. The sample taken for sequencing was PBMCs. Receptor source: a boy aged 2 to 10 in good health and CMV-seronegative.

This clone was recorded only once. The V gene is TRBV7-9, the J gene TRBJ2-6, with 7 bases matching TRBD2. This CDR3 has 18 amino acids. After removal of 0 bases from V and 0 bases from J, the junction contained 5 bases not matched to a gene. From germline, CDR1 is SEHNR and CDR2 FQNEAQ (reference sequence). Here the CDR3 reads CASSLAGGRVSGANVLTF. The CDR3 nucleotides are TGTGCCAGCAGCTTAGCCGGGGGGAGGGTCTCTGGGGCCAACGTCCTGACTTTC.

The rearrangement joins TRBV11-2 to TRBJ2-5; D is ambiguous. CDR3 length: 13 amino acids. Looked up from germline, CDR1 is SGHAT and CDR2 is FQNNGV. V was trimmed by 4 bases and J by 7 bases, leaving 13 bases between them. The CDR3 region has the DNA TGTGCCAGCAGCTCCAATTCCGAGCTGACCCAGTACTTC. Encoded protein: CASSSNSELTQYF.

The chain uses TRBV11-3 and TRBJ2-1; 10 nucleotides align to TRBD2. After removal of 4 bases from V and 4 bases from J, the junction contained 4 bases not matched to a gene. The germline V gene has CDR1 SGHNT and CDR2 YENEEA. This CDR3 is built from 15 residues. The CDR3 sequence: CASSSGLALYNEQFF. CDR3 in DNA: TGTGCCAGCAGCTCGGGACTAGCGTTGTACAATGAGCAGTTCTTC.

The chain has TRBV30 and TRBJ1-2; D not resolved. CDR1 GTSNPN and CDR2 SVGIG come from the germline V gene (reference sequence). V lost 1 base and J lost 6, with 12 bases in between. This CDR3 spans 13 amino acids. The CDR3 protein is CAWSATMGDGYTF. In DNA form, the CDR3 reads TGTGCCTGGAGTGCGACCATGGGAGATGGCTACACCTTC.

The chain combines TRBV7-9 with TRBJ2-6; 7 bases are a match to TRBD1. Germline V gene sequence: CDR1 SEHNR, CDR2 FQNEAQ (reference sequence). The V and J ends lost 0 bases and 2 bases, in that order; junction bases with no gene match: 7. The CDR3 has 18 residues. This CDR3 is CASSLAGDRAAGANVLTF. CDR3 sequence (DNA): TGTGCCAGCAGCTTAGCCGGCGACAGGGCCGCTGGGGCCAACGTCCTGACTTTC. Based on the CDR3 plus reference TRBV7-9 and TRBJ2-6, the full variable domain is DTGVSQNPRHKITKRGQNVTFRCDPISEHNRLYWYRQTLGQGPEFLTYFQNEAQLEKSRLLSDRFSAERPKGSFSTLEIQRTEQGDSAMYLCASSLAGDRAAGANVLTFGAGSRLTVL.

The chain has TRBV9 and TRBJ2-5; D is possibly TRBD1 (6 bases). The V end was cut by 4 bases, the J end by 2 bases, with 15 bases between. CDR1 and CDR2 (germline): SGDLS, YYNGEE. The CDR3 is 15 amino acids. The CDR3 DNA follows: TGTGCCAGCAGCCTCAGCACAGGGAAACAAGAGACCCAGTACTTC. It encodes CASSLSTGKQETQYF.

The CDR3 region is CASSLRRDVWEQYF. As DNA, the CDR3 is TGTGCCAGCAGCTTAAGGAGAGACGTTTGGGAGCAGTACTTC. The rearrangement joins TRBV7-9 to TRBJ2-7; D not certain. Trimming took off 2 bases at V and 7 bases at J, with 15 bases between the two ends. Germline assignment: CDR1 SEHNR and CDR2 FQNEAQ (reference sequence). CDR3 length: 14 amino acids.

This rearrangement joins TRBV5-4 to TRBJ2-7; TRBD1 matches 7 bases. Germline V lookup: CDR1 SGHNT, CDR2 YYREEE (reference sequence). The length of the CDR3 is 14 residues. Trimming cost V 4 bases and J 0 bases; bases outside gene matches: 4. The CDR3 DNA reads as TGTGCCAGCAGCCGGGACAGCAGCTCCTACGAGCAGTACTTC. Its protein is CASSRDSSSYEQYF.

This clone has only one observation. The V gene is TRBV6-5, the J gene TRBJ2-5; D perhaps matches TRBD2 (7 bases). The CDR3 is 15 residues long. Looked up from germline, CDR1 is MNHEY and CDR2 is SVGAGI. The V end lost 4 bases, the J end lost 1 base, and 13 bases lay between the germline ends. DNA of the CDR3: TGTGCCAGCAGTTCTGGGGGGGGGCCCCAAGAGACCCAGTACTTC. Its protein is CASSSGGGPQETQYF.

The DNA for the CDR3 is TGTGCCAGCAGCTTAGATGGGACAGTAATCTACGAGCAGTACTTC. Protein product: CASSLDGTVIYEQYF. The rearrangement joins TRBV7-2 to TRBJ2-7; 7 bases fit TRBD1. Trimming cost V 1 base and J 3 bases; bases outside gene matches: 6. CDR1 SGHTA and CDR2 FQGNSA come from the germline V gene. The CDR3 is made up of 15 amino acids.

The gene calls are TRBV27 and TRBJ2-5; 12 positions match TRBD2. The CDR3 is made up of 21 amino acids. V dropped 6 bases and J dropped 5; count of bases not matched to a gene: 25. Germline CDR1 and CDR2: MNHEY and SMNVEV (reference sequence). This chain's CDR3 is CASRGGVGLAGGPGPPETQYF. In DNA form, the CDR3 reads TGTGCCAGCAGAGGAGGGGTCGGCCTAGCGGGAGGGCCTGGGCCCCCCGAGACCCAGTACTTC.

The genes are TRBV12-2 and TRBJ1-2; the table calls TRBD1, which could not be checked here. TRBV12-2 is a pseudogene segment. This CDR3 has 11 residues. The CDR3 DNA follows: TGTGCAAGTCGCCCAGGGTGTGGCTACACCTTC. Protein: CASRPGCGYTF.

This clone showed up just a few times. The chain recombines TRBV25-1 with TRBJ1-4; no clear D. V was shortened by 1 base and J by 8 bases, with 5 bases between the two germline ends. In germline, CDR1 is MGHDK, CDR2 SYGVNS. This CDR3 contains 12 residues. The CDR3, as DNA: TGTGCCAGCAGTGAATTGGAGGAAAAACTGTTTTTT. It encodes CASSELEEKLFF.

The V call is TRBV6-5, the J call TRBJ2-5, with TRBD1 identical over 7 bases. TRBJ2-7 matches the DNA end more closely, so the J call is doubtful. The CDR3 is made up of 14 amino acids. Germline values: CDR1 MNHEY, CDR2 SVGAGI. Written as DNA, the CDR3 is TGTGCCAGCAGTTACAACAGGGGATGGTACGAGCAGTACTTC. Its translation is CASSYNRGWYEQYF.

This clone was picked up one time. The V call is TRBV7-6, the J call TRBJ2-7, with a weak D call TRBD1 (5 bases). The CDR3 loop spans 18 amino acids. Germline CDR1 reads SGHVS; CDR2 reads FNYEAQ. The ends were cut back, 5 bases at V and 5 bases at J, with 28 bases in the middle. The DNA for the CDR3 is TGTGCCAGCAGCCACCACATCGTACCCTACAGGTCCCTCAACGAGCAGTACTTC. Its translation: CASSHHIVPYRSLNEQYF.

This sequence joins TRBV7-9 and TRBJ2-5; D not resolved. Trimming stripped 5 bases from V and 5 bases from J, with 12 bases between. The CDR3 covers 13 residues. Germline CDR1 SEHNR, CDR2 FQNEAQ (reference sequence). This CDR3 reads CASSRLSYETQYF. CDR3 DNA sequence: TGTGCCAGCAGCCGACTTAGCTATGAGACCCAGTACTTC.